Below are 2 T cell receptor beta chains sequenced from a single sample in a study of blood T cell repertoires in COVID-19. Here immunoSEQ multiplex PCR was the method, and the copy in TCRdb shows in-frame clones only, minus some. The table shows about 69,000 clones, with nearly 90% occurring only once. Sequencing used peripheral blood. The receptor set was obtained from a man aged 50-59 years with acute or convalescent COVID-19.

This chain joins TRBV5-1 and TRBJ1-4; 7 bases are a match to TRBD1. This CDR3 region has 14 residues. Looked up from germline, CDR1 is SGHRS and CDR2 is YFSETQ. V lost 4 bases, J lost 7 bases, and 7 bases stayed unmatched. The CDR3 sequence: CASSQTGNGEKLFF. Written as DNA, the CDR3 is TGCGCCAGCAGCCAGACAGGGAATGGTGAAAAACTGTTTTTT.

The rearrangement uses TRBV10-3 and TRBJ2-1, with 9 bases lining up with TRBD1. This CDR3 region has 12 residues. V lost 3 bases to trimming and J lost 15 bases; unmatched junction nucleotides: 6. CDR1 and CDR2 (germline): ENHRY, SYGVKD. CDR3 DNA: TGTGCCATCAGTGACCAGGGACAGGGACTGTTCTTC. Residues: CAISDQGQGLFF.